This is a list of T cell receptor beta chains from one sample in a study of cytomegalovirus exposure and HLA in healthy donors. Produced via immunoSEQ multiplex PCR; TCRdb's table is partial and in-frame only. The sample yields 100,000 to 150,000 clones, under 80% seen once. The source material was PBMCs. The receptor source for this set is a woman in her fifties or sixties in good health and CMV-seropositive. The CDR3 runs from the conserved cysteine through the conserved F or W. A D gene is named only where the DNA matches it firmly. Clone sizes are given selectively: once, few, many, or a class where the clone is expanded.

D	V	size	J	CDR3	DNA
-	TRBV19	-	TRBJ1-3	CASSIAGTAGNTIYF	TGTGCCAGTAGTATAGCCGGGACTGCTGGAAACACCATATATTTT
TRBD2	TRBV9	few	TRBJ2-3	CASSGGTSGGTDTQYF	TGTGCCAGCAGCGGAGGGACTAGCGGAGGCACAGATACGCAGTATTTT
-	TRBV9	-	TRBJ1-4	CASSAREGTGEKLFF	TGTGCCAGCAGCGCAAGAGAGGGAACGGGTGAAAAACTGTTTTTT
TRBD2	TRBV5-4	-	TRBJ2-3	CASSARGGAGDTQYF	TGTGCCAGCAGCGCCCGGGGGGGCGCGGGAGATACGCAGTATTTT
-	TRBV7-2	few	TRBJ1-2	CASRKGDDSLF	TGTGCCAGCAGAAAAGGGGATGACTCCCTGTTC
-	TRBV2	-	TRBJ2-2	CASKVTDVQGGELFF	TGTGCCAGCAAGGTTACAGACGTACAGGGCGGGGAGCTGTTTTTT
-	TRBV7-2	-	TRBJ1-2	CASSPLQDKSNGRYTF	TGTGCCAGCAGCCCGCTACAGGACAAATCTAACGGGAGATACACCTTC
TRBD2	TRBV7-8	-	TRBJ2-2	CASSHRLAGQTNTGELFF	TGTGCCAGCAGCCACAGGCTAGCGGGGCAAACGAACACCGGGGAGCTGTTTTTT
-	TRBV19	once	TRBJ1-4	CATEASQGSEKLFF	TGTGCCACTGAAGCTTCACAGGGATCGGAAAAACTGTTTTTT
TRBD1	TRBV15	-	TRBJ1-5	CATSRQGESNQPQHF	TGTGCCACCAGCCGACAGGGTGAAAGCAATCAGCCCCAGCATTTT
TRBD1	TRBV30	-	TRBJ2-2	CAWWDRGLGGELFF	TGTGCCTGGTGGGACAGGGGGCTGGGCGGGGAGCTGTTTTTT
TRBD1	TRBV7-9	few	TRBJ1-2	CASSPSTGLTNYGYTF	TGTGCCAGCAGCCCGTCGACAGGGCTAACGAACTATGGCTACACCTTC
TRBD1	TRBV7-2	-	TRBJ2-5	CASSVGTGGQETQYF	TGTGCCAGCAGCGTTGGGACAGGGGGCCAAGAGACCCAGTACTTC
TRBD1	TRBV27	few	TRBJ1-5	CASRRGGGSMMWKNQPQHF	TGTGCCAGCCGAAGAGGGGGCGGATCGATGATGTGGAAAAATCAGCCCCAGCATTTT
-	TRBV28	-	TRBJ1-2	CASRRLARAQGYTF	TGTGCCAGCAGGCGACTCGCCAGGGCCCAGGGCTACACCTTC
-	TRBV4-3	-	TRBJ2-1	CASSQDSTYYNEQFF	TGCGCCAGCAGCCAAGATTCCACTTACTACAATGAGCAGTTCTTC
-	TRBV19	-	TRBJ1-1	CASTLSTGRMNTEAFF	TGTGCCAGTACCCTCTCCACAGGTCGGATGAACACTGAAGCTTTCTTT
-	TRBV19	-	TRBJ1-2	CASSIAGKAAYGYTF	TGTGCCAGTAGTATAGCGGGGAAAGCTGCCTATGGCTACACCTTC
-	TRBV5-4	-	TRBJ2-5	CASSLREETQYF	TGTGCCAGCAGCCTGCGGGAAGAGACCCAGTACTTC
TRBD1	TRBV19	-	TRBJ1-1	CASTPLTGMNTEAFF	TGTGCCAGTACCCCATTGACAGGGATGAACACTGAAGCTTTCTTT
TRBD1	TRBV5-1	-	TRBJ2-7	CASSSAVGQGAYEQYF	TGCGCCAGCAGCTCCGCGGTGGGACAGGGGGCCTACGAGCAGTACTTC
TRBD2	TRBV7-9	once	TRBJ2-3	CASSLAQLASLDTQYF	TGTGCCAGCAGCTTAGCGCAACTAGCGAGTCTAGATACGCAGTATTTT